This T cell receptor (beta chain) was recovered during a study of T cell responses to AZD1222 COVID-19 vaccine. A note on this clone: Its antigen is undetermined.

Per the germline V gene, CDR1 is LNHDA and CDR2 is SQIVND (reference sequence). Trimming pared 3 bases from V and 2 bases from J, leaving 22 bases between. The CDR3 runs 18 residues. Notes on the study in general: Clonal diversity was possibly underestimated; the donors were predominantly white British and more often female.

Assay: immunoSEQ multiplex PCR; the TCRdb copy retains only in-frame clones and omits some. Of some 140,000 clones in the sample, roughly nine tenths are singletons; the top ten hold approximately 5.1%. The source of this sequence is an adult in good health. This sequence joins TRBV19 and TRBJ2-5, with D tentatively TRBD1 (5 bases). The sample in question was peripheral blood, obtained on day 0 of MenACWY control vaccination. CDR3 sequence: CASSIALVRAGPQETQYF. CDR3 nucleotides: TGTGCCAGTAGTATTGCTTTAGTTCGGGCAGGGCCACAAGAGACCCAGTACTTC.